This TCR beta chain originates from a study of PD-1 blockade in classical Hodgkin lymphoma (dated by TCRdb to about 2020). Broadly, across the study: To define a peripheral blood immune signature of response to PD-1 blockade in classical Hodgkin lymphoma, the study combined TCR beta sequencing with CyTOF. What the authors observed across the whole study: Baseline TCR diversity was reported to be lower in newly diagnosed patients than in healthy donors, and even lower in relapsed/refractory patients. The study covered only a single clinical trial cohort, and the causes of the repertoire differences, possibly disease activity or prior therapy, were still not defined.

The Qiagen DNeasy kit was used to extract genomic DNA both from unsorted PBMCs and from the negatively selected CD4+ and CD8+ fractions. TCR beta CDR3 regions were amplified by immunoSEQ multiplex PCR using primers annealing to V and J segments. A synthetic immune receptor repertoire was used to minimize amplification bias, and remaining bias was computationally removed after sequencing. The paper's processing steps were these. Repertoire diversity was quantified as the Shannon entropy index using custom Python scripts. Unsorted, CD4+ and CD8+ repertoires were analyzed separately, except in combined analyses where CD4+ and CD8+ sequences were merged in silico. TCRdb limited this immuneACCESS table to in-frame rearrangements with V and J called. A share of clones is missing; checked studies link under half to unresolved V genes, and the rest is unexplained. V and J calls and clone size are as listed in that table; D and trimming were resolved from the DNA. Recorded for this sample are approximately 14,000 clones; over 80% of them occurred a single time. Clones ranked in the top ten supply 5.9% of the sample.

The CDR3 holds 13 amino acids from the cysteine to the phenylalanine. The CDR3 DNA has 39 bases and is translated from base 1. As encoded in the germline V gene, CDR1 is MNHEY while CDR2 is SVGAGI. At the junction V is shortened by 0 bases and J by 7 bases, with 7 bases in between. Interpreted using the paper, the time point label stands for: newly diagnosed, previously untreated cHL patient sample. Using a Miltenyi CD8+ T cell isolation kit, CD8+ T cells were purified from thawed PBMCs through magnetic negative selection. As a comparison group for the relapsed/refractory trial patients, PBMCs from patients with newly diagnosed, previously untreated classical Hodgkin lymphoma were sequenced. Peripheral blood was collected in 8 mL Vacutainer Cell Preparation Tubes, from which PBMCs were isolated by centrifugation and then cryopreserved. Purified CD4+ and CD8+ fractions were prepared only for cases in which an additional PBMC sample was available. On LS columns in a quadroMACS separator, the magnetically labelled cells were depleted, and the flow-through was collected as the purified fraction.

Comment on this clone: Its antigen is unknown. Nothing much larger sits one base from this clone, and base qualities are not available.

The sequence came from a human donor with classical Hodgkin lymphoma. Sequenced: CD8+ T cells from blood. The chain is assembled from TRBV6-5 and TRBJ2-1, and possibly TRBD1, on 6 matching bases. In nucleotides, the sequence is TGTGCCAGCAGTTACTCGAGGGGGAATGAGCAGTTCTTC. Its amino acids are CASSYSRGNEQFF.